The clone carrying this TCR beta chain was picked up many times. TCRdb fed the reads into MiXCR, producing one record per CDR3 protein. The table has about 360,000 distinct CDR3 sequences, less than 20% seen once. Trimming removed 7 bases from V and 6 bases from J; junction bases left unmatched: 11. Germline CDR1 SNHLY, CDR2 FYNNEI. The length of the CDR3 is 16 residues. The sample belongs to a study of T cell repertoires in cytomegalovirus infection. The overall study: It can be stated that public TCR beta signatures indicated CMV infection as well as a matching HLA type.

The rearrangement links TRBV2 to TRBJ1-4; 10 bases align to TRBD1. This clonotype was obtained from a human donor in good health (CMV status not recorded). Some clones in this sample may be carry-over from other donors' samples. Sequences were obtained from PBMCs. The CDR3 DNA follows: TGTGCCAGCAACACCAACTACGGGACAGGGGATGAAAAACTGTTTTTT. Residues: CASNTNYGTGDEKLFF.